These 29 T cell receptor beta chains came from one sample sequenced in a study of blood T cell repertoires in COVID-19. Assay used: immunoSEQ multiplex PCR; TCRdb lists only in-frame clones, some missing. The table lists about 250,000 clones, approximately 90% of them singletons, with roughly 15% in the top ten. Sequencing input: PBMCs or T cells enriched from blood (not recorded which). These receptor sequences come from a man aged 18 to 30 who had recovered from COVID-19.

The chain combines TRBV7-9 with TRBJ1-1, with D hard to call. This CDR3 comprises 12 residues. Germline V gives CDR1 SEHNR, CDR2 FQNEAQ (reference sequence). Trimming shortened V by 5 bases and J by 3 bases, and 7 bases separated the two germline ends. The CDR3 reads CASSHRYTEAFF. CDR3 bases: TGTGCCAGCAGCCACCGGTACACTGAAGCTTTCTTT.

This sequence joins TRBV21-1 and TRBJ1-4; the table's D gene call, TRBD1, was not cross checked with the DNA. TRBV21-1 is marked as a pseudogene. The CDR3 is made up of 16 amino acids. This CDR3 is CASSKGNQGTNEKLFF. DNA of the CDR3: TGTGCCAGCAGCAAGGGTAACCAGGGGACTAATGAAAAACTGTTTTTT.

The DNA for the CDR3 is TGTGCCAGCAGCCTTAACAGGGGGCAGTTGTCGGCTTTCTTT. This encodes CASSLNRGQLSAFF. This chain joins TRBV6-5 and TRBJ1-1, with TRBD1 matching 9 bases. The germline gives CDR1 MNHEY, CDR2 SVGAGI. V lost 6 bases, J lost 11 bases, and 13 bases stayed unmatched. This CDR3 has 14 residues.

This chain connects TRBV5-5 to TRBJ2-7, with D possibly matching TRBD1 (6 bases). V lost 1 base and J 5 bases, leaving 13 bases between the germline ends. The germline CDR1 and CDR2 sequences are SGHKS and YYEKEE (reference sequence). The CDR3 consists of 14 residues. The CDR3 bases are TGTGCCAGCAGCTTGTGGTGGCAGGGGAACGAGCAGTACTTC. Translating it yields CASSLWWQGNEQYF.

This chain joins TRBV27 and TRBJ2-1; 8 bases fit TRBD1. The CDR3 is 15 residues long. Germline CDR1 and CDR2: MNHEY and SMNVEV (reference sequence). V lost 1 base to trimming and J lost 9 bases; unmatched junction nucleotides: 8. The chain's CDR3 is CASSLYKTGDTEQFF. CDR3 DNA: TGTGCCAGCAGTTTATATAAGACAGGGGATACTGAGCAGTTCTTC.

This clone was detected once. The rearrangement uses TRBV28 and TRBJ2-3, with TRBD2 identical over 11 bases. The V gene's germline CDR1 is MDHEN and CDR2 SYDVKM. This CDR3 comprises 14 residues. Unmatched junction bases numbered 6, after V lost 11 bases and J lost 2 bases. The CDR3 DNA is TGTGCCGCCGGGACTAGCGGTTACACAGATACGCAGTATTTT. This sequence encodes CAAGTSGYTDTQYF.

This rearrangement joins TRBV7-2 to TRBJ2-4, with D maybe TRBD2 (6 bases). With 5 bases removed from V and 2 bases from J, the gap between germline ends came to 10 bases. The CDR3 runs to 14 residues. Germline CDR1 is SGHTA and CDR2 is FQGNSA. The CDR3 nucleotides are TGTGCCAGCAGCGGAGCGGGCACCAAAAACATTCAGTACTTC. Translating it yields CASSGAGTKNIQYF.

This clone was picked up one time. The rearrangement joins TRBV24-1 to TRBJ2-3; D not certain. This CDR3 has 15 residues. With 0 bases removed from V and 5 bases from J, the gap between germline ends came to 11 bases. From germline, CDR1 is KGHDR and CDR2 SFDVKD. CDR3 amino acids: CATSDLGQSGDTQYF. The CDR3 DNA reads TGTGCCACCAGTGATTTGGGGCAGTCCGGAGATACGCAGTATTTT.

The chain uses TRBV15 and TRBJ2-1, with 7 bases lining up with TRBD1. This CDR3 comprises 16 residues. Per the germline V gene, CDR1 is LNHNV and CDR2 is YYDKDF (reference sequence). The ends lost 4 bases at V and 0 bases at J; junction bases unmatched: 6. Written as DNA, the CDR3 is TGTGCCACCAGCATAGGGACAGTAAGCTCCTACAATGAGCAGTTCTTC. Its translation is CATSIGTVSSYNEQFF.

This sequence joins TRBV18 and TRBJ2-1; 15 nucleotides align to TRBD2. The CDR3 contains 15 residues. V shed 4 bases, J shed 8 bases, and the junction held 3 bases outside the gene matches. The germline gives CDR1 KGHSH, CDR2 LQKENI. The CDR3 reads CASSRTSGGADEQFF. In DNA form, the CDR3 reads TGTGCCAGCTCACGGACTAGCGGGGGGGCCGATGAGCAGTTCTTC. Supplemented by reference TRBV18 and TRBJ2-1, the full variable domain reads NAGVMQNPRHLVRRRGQEARLRCSPMKGHSHVYWYRQLPEEGLKFMVYLQKENIIDESGMPKERFSAEFPKEGPSILRIQQVVRGDSAAYFCASSRTSGGADEQFFGPGTRLTVL.

The J gene is TRBJ2-7, the V gene TRBV7-2; 9 positions match TRBD1. Trimming took 1 base from V and 2 from J; bases not matched to a gene: 3. This CDR3 has 15 amino acids. The germline CDR1 and CDR2 sequences are SGHTA and FQGNSA. CDR3 residues: CASSLDWDRAYEQYF. The CDR3 DNA sequence: TGTGCCAGCAGCTTAGACTGGGACAGGGCCTACGAGCAGTACTTC.

V is TRBV5-4 and J is TRBJ1-2, with D unresolved. Per the germline V gene, CDR1 is SGHNT and CDR2 is YYREEE (reference sequence). V was pared by 1 base and J by 0 bases, with 13 bases between. The CDR3 length is 16 residues. CDR3 coding DNA: TGTGCCAGCAGCTTGTCTCCACTTGAAGCTAACTATGGCTACACCTTC. It specifies CASSLSPLEANYGYTF.

V and J are TRBV2 and TRBJ1-6, with D possibly TRBD1 on 6 matching bases. V gave up 6 bases and J gave up 7 bases, with 16 bases separating them. This CDR3 region has 15 residues. Germline V gene sequence: CDR1 SNHLY, CDR2 FYNNEI. Written as DNA, the CDR3 is TGTGCCAGCAGGTACCGGGACACCGCCAATTCACCCCTCCACTTT. This translates into CASRYRDTANSPLHF.

The CDR3 reads CASSEGQGMSNQPQHF. In DNA form, the CDR3 reads TGTGCCAGCAGCGAGGGACAGGGAATGAGCAATCAGCCCCAGCATTTT. V is TRBV9 and J is TRBJ1-5; 9 nucleotides match TRBD1. Germline V gene sequence: CDR1 SGDLS, CDR2 YYNGEE. CDR3 length: 16 amino acids. With 3 bases clipped from V and 1 base from J, the junction kept 5 bases outside the gene matches.

V and J are TRBV13 and TRBJ2-7, with D maybe TRBD2 (6 bases). Looked up from germline, CDR1 is PRHDT and CDR2 is FYEKMQ (reference sequence). Trimming shortened V by 1 base and J by 3 bases, and 13 bases separated the two germline ends. The CDR3 length is 15 residues. The chain's CDR3 is CASSLVAEGSYEQYF. The CDR3 nucleotides are TGTGCCAGCAGCTTAGTGGCGGAGGGAAGCTACGAGCAGTACTTC.

The chain links TRBV6-2 or TRBV6-3 to TRBJ1-5; TRBD1 might be the D (6 bases). The CDR3 runs to 16 residues. Germline values: CDR1 MNHEY, CDR2 SVGEGT. Trimming removed 3 bases at V and 0 bases at J, with 12 bases between. The CDR3 reads CASSYQGSYSNQPQHF. CDR3 nucleotides: TGTGCCAGCAGTTATCAGGGGAGCTATAGCAATCAGCCCCAGCATTTT.

The chain employs TRBV15 and TRBJ1-6; D is ambiguous. The CDR3 length is 14 residues. Germline-derived CDR1 and CDR2 are LNHNV and YYDKDF (reference sequence). V was clipped by 3 bases and J by 11 bases, with 14 bases between them. The chain's CDR3 is CATSSSLSGPPLHF. In nucleotides, the CDR3 is TGTGCCACCAGCAGCTCCCTTTCTGGGCCACCCCTCCACTTT.

The chain recombines TRBV19 with TRBJ2-3, with TRBD2 matching over 10 bases. CDR1 LNHDA and CDR2 SQIVND come from the germline V gene (reference sequence). The CDR3 consists of 13 residues. V gave up 5 bases and J gave up 10 bases; unmatched junction bases: 6. The CDR3 is CASSPSGRAPQYF. The CDR3 nucleotides are TGTGCCAGTAGTCCCAGCGGGAGGGCTCCGCAGTATTTT.

V and J are TRBV21-1 and TRBJ2-3; the table's D call of TRBD2 was not tested on the DNA. TRBV21-1 is labeled a pseudogene. There are 16 residues in the CDR3. The CDR3 region is CASSKRLAGVPDTQYF. The DNA of the CDR3 is TGTGCCAGCAGCAAAAGACTAGCGGGAGTTCCAGATACGCAGTATTTT.

The J gene is TRBJ2-5, the V gene TRBV7-9, with D perhaps TRBD2 (6 bases). CDR1 is SEHNR and CDR2 is FQNEAQ in the germline V gene (reference sequence). This CDR3 has 17 residues. Between the trimmed V and J ends, which lost 5 bases and 1 base, there was a span of 20 bases. CDR3 residues: CASSPPFAGTIQETQYF. The CDR3 nucleotides read TGTGCCAGCAGCCCACCATTTGCGGGGACCATCCAAGAGACCCAGTACTTC. Full variable domain (missing parts from reference TRBV7-9 and TRBJ2-5): DTGVSQNPRHKITKRGQNVTFRCDPISEHNRLYWYRQTLGQGPEFLTYFQNEAQLEKSRLLSDRFSAERPKGSFSTLEIQRTEQGDSAMYLCASSPPFAGTIQETQYFGPGTRLLVL.

The chain recombines TRBV7-9 with TRBJ2-3, with 7 positions matching TRBD1. The V and J ends lost 4 bases and 5 bases, in that order; junction bases with no gene match: 0. The CDR3 totals 12 residues. Germline-derived CDR1 and CDR2 are SEHNR and FQNEAQ (reference sequence). The CDR3 DNA follows: TGTGCCAGCAGCTGGACAGGAGATACGCAGTATTTT. Amino acids: CASSWTGDTQYF. Full variable domain (rest looked up from reference TRBV7-9 and TRBJ2-3): DTGVSQNPRHKITKRGQNVTFRCDPISEHNRLYWYRQTLGQGPEFLTYFQNEAQLEKSRLLSDRFSAERPKGSFSTLEIQRTEQGDSAMYLCASSWTGDTQYFGPGTRLTVL.

The chain has TRBV12-3 or TRBV12-4 and TRBJ1-1; 9 bases fit TRBD1. The V gene end was trimmed by 10 bases and the J gene end by 1 base; junction bases not matched to a gene: 4. The CDR3 sequence is 13 residues long. DNA for the CDR3: TGTGCCACCTCGGGACAGGGGAACACTGAAGCTTTCTTT. Translating it yields CATSGQGNTEAFF.

This clone turned up a few times. The rearrangement joins TRBV5-1 to TRBJ2-2, with TRBD1 matching 7 bases. Germline assignment: CDR1 SGHRS and CDR2 YFSETQ. This CDR3 is built from 15 residues. Germline trimming cut 5 bases from V and 2 bases from J; bases unmatched to any gene: 6. CDR3 residues: CASSNDRANTGELFF. In nucleotides, the CDR3 is TGCGCCAGCAGTAACGACAGGGCCAACACCGGGGAGCTGTTTTTT.

This clone was seen only once. Different DNA sequences within this sample yield the same CDR3. The genes are TRBV11-3 and TRBJ2-3, with 13 bases matching TRBD2. The CDR3 is 16 amino acids. V shed 8 bases and J 0 bases; nucleotides not matched to a gene: 5. Germline assignment: CDR1 SGHNT and CDR2 YENEEA. CDR3 sequence reads: CASSPGLAGSTDTQYF. The CDR3 coding sequence is TGTGCCAGCTCACCGGGACTAGCGGGGAGCACAGATACGCAGTATTTT. Full variable domain (rest looked up from reference TRBV11-3 and TRBJ2-3): EAGVVQSPRYKIIEKKQPVAFWCNPISGHNTLYWYLQNLGQGPELLIRYENEEAVDDSQLPKDRFSAERLKGVDSTLKIQPAELGDSAVYLCASSPGLAGSTDTQYFGPGTRLTVL.

The V gene is TRBV19, the J gene TRBJ2-3; 10 positions agree with TRBD1. Germline V CDR1 and CDR2: LNHDA, SQIVND (reference sequence). CDR3 length: 14 amino acids. Trimming removed 8 bases from V and 2 bases from J; junction bases left unmatched: 4. CDR3 sequence: CASGGTGVTDTQYF. CDR3 nucleotides: TGTGCCAGTGGTGGGACAGGGGTCACAGATACGCAGTATTTT.

This clone was found once. The CDR3 loop reads CASSAAGGPDTQYF. The CDR3 nucleotides are TGTGCCAGTAGTGCGGCGGGAGGCCCAGATACGCAGTATTTT. The chain uses TRBV19 and TRBJ2-3, with 8 positions matching TRBD2. Trimming at V came to 5 bases and at J to 4 bases, leaving 5 bases not matched to a gene. Per the germline V gene, CDR1 is LNHDA and CDR2 is SQIVND (reference sequence). This CDR3 spans 14 amino acids. Full variable domain (missing parts from reference TRBV19 and TRBJ2-3): DGGITQSPKYLFRKEGQNVTLSCEQNLNHDAMYWYRQDPGQGLRLIYYSQIVNDFQKGDIAEGYSVSREKKESFPLTVTSAQKNPTAFYLCASSAAGGPDTQYFGPGTRLTVL.

V is TRBV3-1 (or the pseudogene TRBV3-2) and J is TRBJ1-1, with 7 bases aligning to TRBD1. Germline CDR1 LGHDT, CDR2 YNNKEL (reference sequence). Losses at the gene ends were 6 bases for V and 0 bases for J; bases not matched to a gene: 4. CDR3 length: 14 residues. Here the CDR3 reads CASSIQGMNTEAFF. The CDR3 nucleotides are TGTGCCAGCAGTATACAGGGGATGAACACTGAAGCTTTCTTT.

The chain employs TRBV19 and TRBJ2-7; perhaps TRBD1 as D (6 bases). V was pared by 5 bases and J by 3 bases, with 14 bases between. From germline, CDR1 is LNHDA and CDR2 SQIVND (reference sequence). The CDR3 length is 14 residues. The CDR3 reads CASSADTGYYEQYF. The CDR3 DNA follows: TGTGCCAGTAGTGCAGACACAGGGTACTACGAGCAGTACTTC.

The rearrangement links TRBV12-5 to TRBJ1-1; D is uncertain. The CDR3 runs to 15 residues. CDR1 LGHNT and CDR2 FRNRAP come from the germline V gene. Trimming removed 5 bases at V and 3 bases at J, with 16 bases between. Here the CDR3 reads CASGGRSPSYTEAFF. CDR3 DNA sequence: TGTGCTAGTGGTGGAAGGAGTCCGTCCTACACTGAAGCTTTCTTT.